This T cell receptor beta chain appears in the sequencing data of a study of control samples from healthy donors and cancer patients. The assay was immunoSEQ multiplex PCR, and TCRdb's table has in-frame clones only and misses some. This sample has 99,000 or so clones; 80% to 90% occur once, and the top ten carry around 14%. The CDR3 extends over 14 amino acids. Germline loops: CDR1 KGHSH, CDR2 LQKENI. Trimming took 0 bases from V and 10 from J, leaving 13 bases between them. The V and J genes are TRBV18 and TRBJ2-1; D gene ambiguous. The origin of this receptor is a woman in her forties or fifties in good health. The material sequenced was blood. In DNA, the CDR3 is TGTGCCAGCTCACCACCGAACGGGTTTGGGGAGCAGTTCTTC. Translating gives CASSPPNGFGEQFF.